This TCR beta chain was observed in a study of control samples from healthy donors and cancer patients. The CDR3 is 15 residues long. CDR1 is LGHDT, CDR2 YNNKEL, per germline (reference sequence). Trimming pared 1 base from V and 2 bases from J, leaving 6 bases between. Produced via immunoSEQ multiplex PCR; TCRdb's table is partial and in-frame only. Of just over 150,000 clones listed, roughly 89% are singletons. Sequenced: blood. This clonotype originated in a man aged 25-45 years in good health. The V gene is TRBV3-1 (or the pseudogene TRBV3-2), the J gene TRBJ2-6; no definite D call. The chain's CDR3 is CASSQGLAGANVLTF. DNA of the CDR3: TGTGCCAGCAGCCAAGGGCTGGCTGGGGCCAACGTCCTGACTTTC.